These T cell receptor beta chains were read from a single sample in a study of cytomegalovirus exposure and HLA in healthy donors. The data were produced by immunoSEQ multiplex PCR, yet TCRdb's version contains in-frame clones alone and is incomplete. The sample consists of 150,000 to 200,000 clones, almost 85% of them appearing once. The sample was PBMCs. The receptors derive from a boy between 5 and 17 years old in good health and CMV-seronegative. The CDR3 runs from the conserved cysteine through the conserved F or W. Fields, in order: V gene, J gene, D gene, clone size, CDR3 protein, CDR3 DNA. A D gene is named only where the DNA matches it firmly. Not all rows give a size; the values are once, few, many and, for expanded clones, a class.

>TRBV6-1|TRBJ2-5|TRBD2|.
CASSRLAGYQETQYF
TGTGCCAGCAGTCGACTAGCGGGGTACCAAGAGACCCAGTACTTC
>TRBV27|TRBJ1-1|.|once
CASIAGSGTEAFF
TGTGCCAGCATCGCTGGCAGTGGCACTGAAGCTTTCTTT
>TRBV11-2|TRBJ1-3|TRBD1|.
CASSLDRTGAGNTIYF
TGTGCCAGCAGCTTAGATCGGACAGGGGCTGGAAACACCATATATTTT
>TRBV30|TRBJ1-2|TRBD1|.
CAHGTGLSGNYGYTF
TGTGCCCACGGGACAGGGTTGTCGGGAAACTATGGCTACACCTTC
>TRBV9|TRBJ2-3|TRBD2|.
CASSPPGRGGADTQYF
TGTGCCAGCAGCCCCCCAGGTCGGGGAGGGGCAGATACGCAGTATTTT
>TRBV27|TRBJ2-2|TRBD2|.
CASSFSGGGELFF
TGTGCCAGCAGTTTTTCGGGAGGCGGGGAGCTGTTTTTT
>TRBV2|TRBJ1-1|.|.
CASEGGLQGLLMNTEAFF
TGTGCCAGCGAGGGTGGTCTCCAGGGGCTTCTTATGAACACTGAAGCTTTCTTT
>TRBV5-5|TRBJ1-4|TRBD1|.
CASILTGVDEKLFF
TGTGCCAGCATCCTGACAGGGGTAGATGAAAAACTGTTTTTT
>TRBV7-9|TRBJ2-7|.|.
CASSVIQGSAYEQYF
TGTGCCAGCAGCGTCATACAGGGTTCTGCCTACGAGCAGTACTTC
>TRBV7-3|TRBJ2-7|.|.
CASSSVGGADEQYF
TGTGCCAGCAGCTCAGTAGGGGGGGCCGACGAGCAGTACTTC
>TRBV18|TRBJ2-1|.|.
CASSRGRVDEQFF
TGTGCCAGCTCAAGGGGCAGGGTTGATGAGCAGTTCTTC
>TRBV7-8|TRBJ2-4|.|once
CASSSTGPAAKNIQYF
TGTGCCAGCAGCTCGACAGGTCCGGCGGCCAAAAACATTCAGTACTTC
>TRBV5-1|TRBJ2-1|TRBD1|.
CASNPGQGYNEQFF
TGCGCCAGCAATCCGGGACAGGGTTACAATGAGCAGTTCTTC
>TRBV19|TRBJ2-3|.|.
CASSIDRGGPDGDTQYF
TGTGCCAGTAGTATAGATCGGGGAGGCCCCGATGGAGATACGCAGTATTTT
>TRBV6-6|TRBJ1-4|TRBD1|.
CASSRRGGTGVEKLFF
TGTGCCAGCAGCCGACGCGGAGGGACAGGGGTGGAAAAACTGTTTTTT
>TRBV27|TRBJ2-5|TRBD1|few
CASRGRDNPSVTQYF
TGTGCCTCCAGGGGGCGGGACAATCCTTCAGTGACCCAGTACTTC
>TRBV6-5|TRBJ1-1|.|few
CASSYAGNTEAFF
TGTGCCAGCAGTTACGCCGGGAACACTGAAGCTTTCTTT
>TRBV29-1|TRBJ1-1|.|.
CSVRIGGTEAFF
TGCAGCGTTAGGATCGGGGGCACTGAAGCTTTCTTT
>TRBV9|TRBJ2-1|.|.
CASSTRTAGDEQFF
TGTGCCAGCAGCACTCGAACGGCAGGGGATGAGCAGTTCTTC
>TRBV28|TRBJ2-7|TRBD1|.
CASSPGDRDPPEQYF
TGTGCCAGCAGTCCCGGGGACAGGGACCCTCCAGAGCAGTACTTC
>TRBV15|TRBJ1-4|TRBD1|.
CATSRVRDRGRQEKLFF
TGTGCCACCAGCAGAGTCAGGGACAGGGGACGGCAAGAAAAACTGTTTTTT
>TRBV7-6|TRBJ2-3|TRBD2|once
CASSSWTSGEDTQYF
TGTGCCAGCAGTTCCTGGACTAGCGGGGAAGATACGCAGTATTTT
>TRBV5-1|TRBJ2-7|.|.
CASSPAAGRYEQYF
TGCGCCAGCAGCCCGGCAGCGGGTAGATACGAGCAGTACTTC
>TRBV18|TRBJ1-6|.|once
CASSTRTGNNSPLHF
TGTGCCAGCTCAACCAGGACGGGGAATAATTCACCCCTCCACTTT
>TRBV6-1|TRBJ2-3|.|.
CASSDSWGGGIGDTQYF
TGTGCCAGCAGTGATTCGTGGGGGGGCGGCATAGGAGATACGCAGTATTTT
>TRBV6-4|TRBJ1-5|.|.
CASSPGSNQPQHF
TGTGCCAGCAGCCCAGGGAGCAATCAGCCCCAGCATTTT
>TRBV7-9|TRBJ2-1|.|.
CASSPTTPSSYNEQFF
TGTGCCAGCAGCCCCACCACTCCGAGCTCCTACAATGAGCAGTTCTTC
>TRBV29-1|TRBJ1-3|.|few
CSVLGGTNSGNTIYF
TGCAGCGTACTAGGAGGGACCAACTCTGGAAACACCATATATTTT
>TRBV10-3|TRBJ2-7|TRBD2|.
CAIRGLAGSYEQYF
TGTGCCATCAGGGGACTAGCGGGGTCCTACGAGCAGTACTTC
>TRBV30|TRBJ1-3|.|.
CAWSYGTVGNTIYF
TGTGCCTGGAGTTATGGAACAGTTGGAAACACCATATATTTT
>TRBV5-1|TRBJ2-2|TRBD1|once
CASSGGQGSNTGELFF
TGCGCCAGCAGCGGGGGACAGGGGTCGAACACCGGGGAGCTGTTTTTT
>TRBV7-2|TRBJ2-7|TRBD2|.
CASSVGLAGGQQYF
TGTGCCAGCAGCGTGGGACTAGCGGGAGGGCAACAGTACTTC
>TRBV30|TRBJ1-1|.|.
CAWRGDSWGTEAFF
TGTGCCTGGAGGGGGGACTCCTGGGGCACTGAAGCTTTCTTT
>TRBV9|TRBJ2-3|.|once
CASSVGHTQYF
TGTGCCAGCAGCGTTGGCCATACGCAGTATTTT
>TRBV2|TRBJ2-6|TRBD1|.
CASSVSGQVTGANVLTF
TGTGCCAGCAGTGTGTCGGGACAGGTTACTGGGGCCAACGTCCTGACTTTC
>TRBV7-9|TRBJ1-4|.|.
CASSPTGATNEKLFF
TGTGCCAGCAGCCCGACCGGGGCAACTAATGAAAAACTGTTTTTT
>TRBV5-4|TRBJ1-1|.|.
CASSPLAIDRKNTEAFF
TGTGCCAGCAGCCCCCTGGCAATCGACAGAAAGAACACTGAAGCTTTCTTT
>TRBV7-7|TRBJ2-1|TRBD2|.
CASSLREGGGEQFF
TGTGCTAGCAGCCTACGGGAGGGCGGAGGTGAGCAGTTCTTC
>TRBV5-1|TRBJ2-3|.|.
CASSRDIGTQYF
TGCGCCAGCAGTAGGGACATCGGGACGCAGTATTTT
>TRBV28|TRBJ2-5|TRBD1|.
CASRGILRDRETQYF
TGTGCCAGCAGGGGGATCCTCCGGGACAGAGAGACCCAGTACTTC
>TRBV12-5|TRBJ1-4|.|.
CASCPPESDEKLFF
TGTGCTAGCTGCCCTCCCGAGTCGGATGAAAAACTGTTTTTT
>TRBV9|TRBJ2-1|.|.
CASSVVAAGIYNEQFF
TGTGCCAGCAGCGTAGTGGCTGCCGGGATCTACAATGAGCAGTTCTTC
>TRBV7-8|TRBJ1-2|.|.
CASSERGGPANYGYTF
TGTGCCAGCAGCGAAAGGGGGGGGCCAGCTAACTATGGCTACACCTTC
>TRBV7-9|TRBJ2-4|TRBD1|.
CATQGAGWGNIQYF
TGTGCCACCCAGGGGGCGGGATGGGGAAACATTCAGTACTTC
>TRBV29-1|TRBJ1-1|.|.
CSVIPTGNTEAFF
TGCAGCGTTATACCCACCGGGAACACTGAAGCTTTCTTT
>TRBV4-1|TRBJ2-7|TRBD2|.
CASSRLAGEKQYF
TGCGCCAGCAGCCGACTAGCGGGAGAGAAGCAGTACTTC
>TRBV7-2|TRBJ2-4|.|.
CASSLQAKNIQYF
TGTGCCAGCAGCTTACAGGCCAAAAACATTCAGTACTTC
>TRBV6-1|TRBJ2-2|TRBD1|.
CASSDLTGPTGELFF
TGTGCCAGCAGTGATCTGACAGGGCCCACCGGGGAGCTGTTTTTT
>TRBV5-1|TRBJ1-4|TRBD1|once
CASSLDGQGEEKLFF
TGCGCCAGCAGCTTGGACGGACAGGGGGAAGAAAAACTGTTTTTT
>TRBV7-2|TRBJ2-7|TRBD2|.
CASSLATSGGYEQYF
TGTGCCAGCAGCTTAGCGACTAGCGGGGGCTACGAGCAGTACTTC
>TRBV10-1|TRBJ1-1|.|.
CASRTRRGLNTEAFF
TGCGCCAGCCGAACCAGGAGGGGATTGAACACTGAAGCTTTCTTT
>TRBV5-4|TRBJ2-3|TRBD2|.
CASSPGASGRNTDTQYF
TGTGCCAGCAGCCCGGGAGCAAGCGGGAGAAACACAGATACGCAGTATTTT
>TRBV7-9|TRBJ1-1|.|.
CSSSPPRRAKSVDTEAFF
TGTTCCAGCAGCCCCCCCAGGCGGGCGAAGTCTGTGGACACTGAAGCTTTCTTT
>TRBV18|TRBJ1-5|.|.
CASSLLRQNSNQPQHF
TGTGCCAGCTCACTCCTACGACAGAATAGCAATCAGCCCCAGCATTTT
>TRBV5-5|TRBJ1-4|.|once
CASSLRVREKLFF
TGTGCCAGCAGCTTGCGGGTTCGGGAAAAACTGTTTTTT
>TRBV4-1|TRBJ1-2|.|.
CASSQPGGRRGYTF
TGCGCCAGCAGCCAACCGGGGGGCAGGAGGGGCTACACCTTC
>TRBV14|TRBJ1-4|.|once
CASSQDRNGGGEKLFF
TGTGCCAGCAGCCAAGATCGAAATGGCGGCGGCGAAAAACTGTTTTTT
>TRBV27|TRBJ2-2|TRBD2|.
CASSPGLADAATGELFF
TGTGCCAGCAGTCCTGGACTAGCGGACGCGGCCACCGGGGAGCTGTTTTTT
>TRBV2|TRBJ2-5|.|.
CASSDTEFVGTQYF
TGTGCCAGCAGTGATACGGAGTTTGTGGGGACCCAGTACTTC
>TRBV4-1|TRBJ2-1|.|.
CASSQDPTFNEQFF
TGCGCCAGCAGCCAAGATCCGACTTTCAATGAGCAGTTCTTC